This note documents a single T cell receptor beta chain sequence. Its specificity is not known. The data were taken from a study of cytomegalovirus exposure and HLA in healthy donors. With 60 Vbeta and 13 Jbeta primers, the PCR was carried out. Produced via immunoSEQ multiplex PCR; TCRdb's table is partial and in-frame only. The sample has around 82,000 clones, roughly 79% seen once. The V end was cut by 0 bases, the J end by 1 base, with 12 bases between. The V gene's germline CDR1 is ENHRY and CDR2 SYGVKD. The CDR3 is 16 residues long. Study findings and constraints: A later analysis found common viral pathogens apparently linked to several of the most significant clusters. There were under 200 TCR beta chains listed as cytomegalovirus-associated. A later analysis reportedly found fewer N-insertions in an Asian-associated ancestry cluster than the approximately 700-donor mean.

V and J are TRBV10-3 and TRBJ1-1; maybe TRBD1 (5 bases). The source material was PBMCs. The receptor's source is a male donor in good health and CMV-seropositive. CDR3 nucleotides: TGTGCCATCAGTGAGTCGAGGCAGGGTTGGAACACTGAAGCTTTCTTT. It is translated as CAISESRQGWNTEAFF.